A selection of T cell receptor beta chains follows, all from one sample in a study of PD-1 blockade in classical Hodgkin lymphoma. The assay was immunoSEQ multiplex PCR, and TCRdb's table has in-frame clones only and misses some. The sample carries fewer than 30,000 clones, around 92% recorded once. The sequenced material came from CD4+ T cells from blood. The receptors here all came from a human donor with classical Hodgkin lymphoma. Both conserved end residues are part of each CDR3. Fields, in order: V gene, D gene, J gene, clone size, CDR3 protein, CDR3 DNA. D genes are given only for firm matches. Some rows have no size entry. The others give once, few or many, or a class for an expanded clone.

v_gene: TRBV7-7; d_gene: -; j_gene: TRBJ2-7; abundance: -; CDR3aa: CASSLRFPEAYEQYF; CDR3nt: TGTGCCAGCAGCTTACGCTTCCCCGAAGCCTACGAGCAGTACTTC
v_gene: TRBV4-1; d_gene: TRBD1; j_gene: TRBJ2-1; abundance: -; CDR3aa: CASSTRDRGLNEQFF; CDR3nt: TGCGCCAGCAGCACCCGGGACAGGGGTTTAAATGAGCAGTTCTTC
v_gene: TRBV5-1; d_gene: -; j_gene: TRBJ2-3; abundance: once; CDR3aa: CASSAGPASHHTQYF; CDR3nt: TGCGCCAGCAGCGCGGGTCCGGCTAGCCATCATACGCAGTATTTT
v_gene: TRBV7-9; d_gene: -; j_gene: TRBJ2-3; abundance: -; CDR3aa: CASSLDRHTDTQYF; CDR3nt: TGTGCCAGCAGCTTAGACAGACACACAGATACGCAGTATTTT
v_gene: TRBV6-5; d_gene: TRBD2; j_gene: TRBJ2-3; abundance: -; CDR3aa: CASSYSGSDTDTQYF; CDR3nt: TGTGCCAGCAGTTACAGCGGGAGCGACACAGATACGCAGTATTTT
v_gene: TRBV6-6; d_gene: -; j_gene: TRBJ2-1; abundance: -; CDR3aa: CASSGTGSNEQFF; CDR3nt: TGTGCCAGCAGTGGTACAGGAAGCAATGAGCAGTTCTTC
v_gene: TRBV28; d_gene: TRBD1; j_gene: TRBJ2-7; abundance: once; CDR3aa: CASSPQGTHREQYF; CDR3nt: TGTGCCAGCAGTCCACAGGGGACACATCGAGAGCAGTACTTC
v_gene: TRBV11-2; d_gene: -; j_gene: TRBJ2-6; abundance: -; CDR3aa: CASSLGGFGANVLTF; CDR3nt: TGTGCCAGCAGCTTAGGGGGCTTTGGGGCCAACGTCCTGACTTTC
v_gene: TRBV5-1; d_gene: TRBD1; j_gene: TRBJ1-2; abundance: -; CDR3aa: CASSEGQGAAYGYTF; CDR3nt: TGCGCCAGCAGCGAGGGACAGGGGGCGGCCTATGGCTACACCTTC
v_gene: TRBV18; d_gene: -; j_gene: TRBJ1-4; abundance: -; CDR3aa: CASSPPDRGSEKLFF; CDR3nt: TGTGCCAGCTCACCACCTGACAGAGGGAGTGAAAAACTGTTTTTT
v_gene: TRBV7-2; d_gene: -; j_gene: TRBJ1-1; abundance: -; CDR3aa: CASSSGTVNTEAFF; CDR3nt: TGTGCCAGCAGCTCCGGGACGGTGAACACTGAAGCTTTCTTT
v_gene: TRBV7-2; d_gene: -; j_gene: TRBJ2-1; abundance: -; CDR3aa: CASSLAGIQFF; CDR3nt: TGTGCCAGCAGCTTAGCGGGGATCCAGTTCTTC
v_gene: TRBV18; d_gene: -; j_gene: TRBJ2-1; abundance: once; CDR3aa: CASSPPTYGSSHNEQFF; CDR3nt: TGTGCCAGCTCACCCCCGACCTACGGGAGTTCCCACAATGAGCAGTTCTTC
v_gene: TRBV19; d_gene: -; j_gene: TRBJ1-5; abundance: -; CDR3aa: CASAGAGYSNQPQHF; CDR3nt: TGTGCCAGCGCTGGCGCCGGTTATAGCAATCAGCCCCAGCATTTT
v_gene: TRBV7-2; d_gene: -; j_gene: TRBJ2-7; abundance: -; CDR3aa: CASSLGQGYTYEQYF; CDR3nt: TGTGCCAGCAGCTTAGGGCAGGGATATACCTACGAGCAGTACTTC
v_gene: TRBV7-2; d_gene: TRBD2; j_gene: TRBJ2-1; abundance: -; CDR3aa: CASSPQRENNEQFF; CDR3nt: TGTGCCAGCAGCCCCCAGCGGGAGAACAATGAGCAGTTCTTC
v_gene: TRBV7-3; d_gene: -; j_gene: TRBJ1-3; abundance: once; CDR3aa: CASSLMAGNTIYF; CDR3nt: TGTGCCAGCAGCTTAATGGCGGGAAACACCATATATTTT
v_gene: TRBV9; d_gene: -; j_gene: TRBJ2-6; abundance: -; CDR3aa: CASAEVAGANVLTF; CDR3nt: TGTGCCAGCGCCGAAGTTGCCGGGGCCAACGTCCTGACTTTC
v_gene: TRBV7-2; d_gene: -; j_gene: TRBJ2-5; abundance: -; CDR3aa: CASSLGGSETQYF; CDR3nt: TGTGCCAGCAGCTTAGGTGGGAGTGAGACCCAGTACTTC
v_gene: TRBV7-2; d_gene: -; j_gene: TRBJ1-4; abundance: few; CDR3aa: CASSSWGGRSEKLFF; CDR3nt: TGTGCCAGCAGCTCTTGGGGGGGGAGGAGTGAAAAACTGTTTTTT
v_gene: TRBV7-9; d_gene: TRBD1; j_gene: TRBJ1-2; abundance: -; CDR3aa: CASSLINGGTEPYGYTF; CDR3nt: TGTGCCAGCAGCTTAATCAATGGCGGGACAGAGCCCTATGGCTACACCTTC
v_gene: TRBV10-3; d_gene: -; j_gene: TRBJ1-3; abundance: -; CDR3aa: CAISESSGNTIYF; CDR3nt: TGTGCCATCAGTGAGTCTTCTGGAAACACCATATATTTT
v_gene: TRBV5-1; d_gene: -; j_gene: TRBJ2-1; abundance: -; CDR3aa: CASSSDNEQFF; CDR3nt: TGCGCCAGCAGCTCAGACAATGAGCAGTTCTTC
v_gene: TRBV25-1; d_gene: TRBD2; j_gene: TRBJ2-7; abundance: -; CDR3aa: CASSARTSGENYEQYF; CDR3nt: TGTGCCAGCAGTGCCCGGACTAGCGGAGAGAACTACGAGCAGTACTTC
v_gene: TRBV10-3; d_gene: TRBD2; j_gene: TRBJ2-7; abundance: -; CDR3aa: CAISVGTSSYEQYF; CDR3nt: TGTGCCATCAGTGTAGGGACTAGTAGCTACGAGCAGTACTTC
v_gene: TRBV6-5; d_gene: -; j_gene: TRBJ1-1; abundance: -; CDR3aa: CASGAELNTEAFF; CDR3nt: TGTGCCAGCGGGGCAGAGTTGAACACTGAAGCTTTCTTT
v_gene: TRBV5-1; d_gene: -; j_gene: TRBJ2-2; abundance: -; CDR3aa: CASSLVLGGRRTGELFF; CDR3nt: TGCGCCAGCAGCTTGGTGCTTGGGGGACGTAGGACCGGGGAGCTGTTTTTT
v_gene: TRBV6-4; d_gene: -; j_gene: TRBJ2-1; abundance: -; CDR3aa: CASSELLGGEQFF; CDR3nt: TGTGCCAGCAGTGAATTGCTAGGCGGCGAGCAGTTCTTC
v_gene: TRBV5-1; d_gene: TRBD1; j_gene: TRBJ2-3; abundance: -; CDR3aa: CASSAQGSNTDTQYF; CDR3nt: TGCGCCAGCAGCGCACAGGGGTCGAACACAGATACGCAGTATTTT
v_gene: TRBV30; d_gene: TRBD2; j_gene: TRBJ2-7; abundance: -; CDR3aa: CAWSRLAGDEQYF; CDR3nt: TGTGCCTGGAGTAGACTAGCGGGAGACGAGCAGTACTTC
v_gene: TRBV4-3; d_gene: -; j_gene: TRBJ1-5; abundance: medium-sized; CDR3aa: CASSQDFSQPQHF; CDR3nt: TGCGCCAGCAGCCAAGATTTTTCGCAGCCCCAGCATTTT
v_gene: TRBV19; d_gene: TRBD1; j_gene: TRBJ2-7; abundance: -; CDR3aa: CASSRTGGLYEQYF; CDR3nt: TGTGCCAGTAGCCGGACAGGGGGCCTCTACGAGCAGTACTTC
v_gene: TRBV6-5; d_gene: -; j_gene: TRBJ1-1; abundance: -; CDR3aa: CASSYGTTGGTEAFF; CDR3nt: TGTGCCAGCAGTTACGGAACTACCGGGGGCACTGAAGCTTTCTTT
v_gene: TRBV7-2; d_gene: TRBD1; j_gene: TRBJ2-7; abundance: -; CDR3aa: CASSFGQVRSYEQYF; CDR3nt: TGTGCCAGCAGCTTCGGACAGGTCCGCTCCTACGAGCAGTACTTC
v_gene: TRBV19; d_gene: TRBD1; j_gene: TRBJ2-1; abundance: -; CDR3aa: CASSQDRETYNEQFF; CDR3nt: TGTGCCAGTAGCCAGGACAGGGAAACCTACAATGAGCAGTTCTTC
v_gene: TRBV4-3; d_gene: -; j_gene: TRBJ1-5; abundance: -; CDR3aa: CASSQDRTSNQPQHF; CDR3nt: TGCGCCAGCAGCCAAGACCGAACGAGCAATCAGCCCCAGCATTTT
v_gene: TRBV5-6; d_gene: -; j_gene: TRBJ1-1; abundance: -; CDR3aa: CASTLNRGTEAFF; CDR3nt: TGTGCCAGCACCCTCAACCGGGGCACTGAAGCTTTCTTT
v_gene: TRBV5-1; d_gene: -; j_gene: TRBJ2-5; abundance: -; CDR3aa: CASSSRGQETQYF; CDR3nt: TGCGCCAGCAGCTCCAGGGGCCAAGAGACCCAGTACTTC
v_gene: TRBV18; d_gene: -; j_gene: TRBJ2-5; abundance: -; CDR3aa: CASSPLQAGETQYF; CDR3nt: TGTGCCAGCTCACCACTGCAAGCGGGAGAGACCCAGTACTTC
v_gene: TRBV5-4; d_gene: TRBD2; j_gene: TRBJ2-5; abundance: -; CDR3aa: CASSLLLAGGKETQYF; CDR3nt: TGTGCCAGCAGCTTGCTCTTAGCGGGAGGAAAAGAGACCCAGTACTTC
v_gene: TRBV5-4; d_gene: TRBD1; j_gene: TRBJ2-3; abundance: -; CDR3aa: CASSGTGGRDTQYF; CDR3nt: TGTGCCAGCAGCGGGACAGGGGGGAGAGATACGCAGTATTTT
v_gene: TRBV7-2; d_gene: -; j_gene: TRBJ2-5; abundance: -; CDR3aa: CASSLAGETQYF; CDR3nt: TGTGCCAGCAGCTTAGCTGGGGAGACCCAGTACTTC